Listed here are 28 T cell receptor beta chains from one sample, sequenced in a study of T cells in Graves' hyperthyroidism and ophthalmopathy. Researchers took RNA transcripts and amplified the TCR beta CDR3 regions from them. HTBI primers drove first-round RT-PCR of the TCR CDR3. One entry per CDR3 protein results from TCRdb running MiXCR on the multiplex PCR reads. The sample includes nearly 750,000 distinct CDR3 sequences, approximately 40% of them seen just once. The sequenced sample was blood. Receptors were obtained from a woman aged 40 to 55 with Graves' hyperthyroidism.

This clonotype has just a few counts. The V gene is TRBV7-2, the J gene TRBJ2-5; D may correspond to TRBD1 or TRBD2 (6 bases each). This CDR3 has 14 residues. Germline CDR1 is SGHTA and CDR2 is FQGNSA. V was cut by 8 bases and J by 5 bases, with 18 bases left in between. The CDR3 DNA follows: TGTGCCAGCCGCCCGAGGGGGGCGATGGAGACCCAGTACTTC. This encodes CASRPRGAMETQYF.

Concerning this clonotype itself: Just one base apart from a much larger clone, this may be a read error. The chain joins TRBV14 to TRBJ1-1; unclear D gene. Germline CDR1 reads SGHDN; CDR2 reads FVKESK. The CDR3 length is 14 residues. Trimming pared 4 bases from V and 6 bases from J, leaving 15 bases between. Here the CDR3 reads CASSPGPGSAEAFF. Written as DNA, the CDR3 is TGTGCCAGCAGCCCCGGACCTGGCAGCGCTGAAGCTTTCTTT.

The chain uses TRBV7-2 and TRBJ2-7; tentative D call: TRBD1 (6 bases). Looked up from germline, CDR1 is SGHTA and CDR2 is FQGNSA. V was shortened by 5 bases and J by 4 bases, with 15 bases between the two germline ends. This CDR3 is 14 amino acids long. The CDR3 DNA follows: TGTGCCAGCAGCCCTACAGGGTTCCCGTACGAGCAGTACTTC. As protein: CASSPTGFPYEQYF.

This clonotype was counted at least ten times. The rearrangement joins TRBV29-1 to TRBJ1-2; D unclear. The germline CDR1 and CDR2 sequences are SQVTM and ANQGSEA. V was pared by 3 bases and J by 10 bases, with 9 bases between. This CDR3 contains 10 residues. CDR3 sequence (DNA): TGCAGCGTTGAGTTCTCGACCTACACCTTC. It translates to CSVEFSTYTF.

This chain links TRBV4-2 with TRBJ2-5; TRBD1 matches 8 bases. There are 16 residues in the CDR3. After removal of 3 bases from V and 11 bases from J, the junction contained 17 bases not matched to a gene. Looked up from germline, CDR1 is LGHNA and CDR2 is YNFKEQ. DNA for the CDR3: TGTGCCAGCAGCCAGGCCACCGGACAGGGTTCGGGGTCTCAGTACTTC. This gives the protein CASSQATGQGSGSQYF.

In this sample, this clonotype turned up a few times. V gene TRBV20-1 combines with J gene TRBJ1-1; TRBD1 agrees at 8 bases. The CDR3 consists of 15 residues. J lost 3 bases, V lost 5 bases, and 11 bases had no gene match. Germline loops: CDR1 DFQATT, CDR2 SNEGSKA (reference sequence). CDR3 nucleotide sequence: TGCAGTGCTTACGATCCAGGGGGCTGGGACACTGAAGCTTTCTTT. Encoded protein: CSAYDPGGWDTEAFF.

About this clonotype itself: This may arise from a read error, as a much more abundant clone is one base away. The chain has TRBV6-5 and TRBJ1-2; 7 bases align to TRBD1. Germline values: CDR1 MNHEY, CDR2 SVGAGI. The CDR3 loop spans 14 amino acids. CDR3 sequence (DNA): TGTGCCGGCAGTGAGTACAGGGGAGATGATGGCTACACCTTC. Its translation is CAGSEYRGDDGYTF.

This clonotype was picked up many times. The chain links TRBV5-1 to TRBJ1-2; D gene ambiguous. V was clipped by 1 base and J by 8 bases, with 12 bases between them. The CDR3 totals 13 residues. Germline CDR1 reads SGHRS; CDR2 reads YFSETQ. CDR3 protein: CASSLQEVAGYTF. The CDR3, as DNA: TGCGCCAGCAGCTTGCAGGAGGTGGCGGGCTACACCTTC.

The chain couples TRBV7-9 to TRBJ2-2; 8 positions agree with TRBD2. The V gene end was trimmed by 5 bases and the J gene end by 8 bases; junction bases not matched to a gene: 7. The V gene's germline CDR1 is SEHNR and CDR2 FQNEAQ (reference sequence). The CDR3 is 14 amino acids. DNA of the CDR3: TGTGCCAGCAGCCAGCAGGGACTAGAAGGGGAGCTGTTTTTT. It translates to CASSQQGLEGELFF.

This clonotype was counted ten times or more. V and J are TRBV5-1 and TRBJ2-7; TRBD2 matches 8 bases. Per the germline V gene, CDR1 is SGHRS and CDR2 is YFSETQ. CDR3 length: 15 residues. Unmatched junction bases numbered 5, after V lost 1 base and J lost 2 bases. For the CDR3, the DNA is TGCGCCAGCAGCTTGCAGGCGGGGGGAACCTACGAGCAGTACTTC. It yields the protein CASSLQAGGTYEQYF. The complete variable domain, with remaining parts taken from reference TRBV5-1 and TRBJ2-7, reads KAGVTQTPRYLIKTRGQQVTLSCSPISGHRSVSWYQQTPGQGLQFLFEYFSETQRNKGNFPGRFSGRQFSNSRSEMNVSTLELGDSALYLCASSLQAGGTYEQYFGPGTRLTVT.

This clonotype showed up many times. The J gene is TRBJ1-6, the V gene TRBV19; D might be TRBD1 (6 bases). Per germline, CDR1 LNHDA and CDR2 SQIVND (reference sequence). This CDR3 spans 14 amino acids. V was cut by 6 bases and J by 7 bases, with 13 bases left in between. CDR3 sequence: CASRGTPRNSPLHF. The CDR3 DNA follows: TGTGCCAGTAGGGGGACACCGCGAAATTCACCCCTCCACTTT.

J is TRBJ1-1 and V is TRBV6-5; 8 bases are shared with TRBD1. The CDR3 has 12 amino acids. V trimming: 6 bases; J trimming: 10 bases; junction bases outside the gene matches: 7. Per the germline V gene, CDR1 is MNHEY and CDR2 is SVGAGI. The CDR3 here is CASSTTGVGAFF. CDR3 sequence (DNA): TGTGCCAGCAGCACGACAGGGGTTGGAGCTTTCTTT.

This sequence joins TRBV6-5 and TRBJ2-5; D is unclear. The V gene lost 4 bases and the J gene lost 5 bases, with 14 bases spanning the gap. This CDR3 has 14 residues. Germline values: CDR1 MNHEY, CDR2 SVGAGI. The CDR3 sequence: CASSFRPLRETQYF. In DNA, the CDR3 is TGTGCCAGCAGTTTTCGGCCCCTTAGGGAGACCCAGTACTTC.

The chain uses TRBV25-1 and TRBJ2-3; 7 bases are shared with TRBD1. The CDR3 is 14 residues long. Germline CDR1 MGHDK, CDR2 SYGVNS. Losses at the gene ends were 8 bases for V and 2 bases for J; bases not matched to a gene: 7. The CDR3 DNA reads as TGTGCCAGCGGAGACAGGGAGACCACAGATACGCAGTATTTT. Its protein is CASGDRETTDTQYF.

As for this clonotype: A read error may be the cause here, since a much bigger clone is one base away. Since no conserved phenylalanine or tryptophan closes the CDR3, a read error is the likely cause. This sequence joins TRBV5-1 and TRBJ1-1, with D uncertain. Germline V gene lookup returns CDR1 SGHRS and CDR2 YFSETQ. This CDR3 has 15 amino acids. In nucleotides, the CDR3 is TGTGCCAGCAGCGTAGAAACGGGGTGGAACACTGAAGCTTTCGTT. Encoded protein: CASSVETGWNTEAFV.

This clonotype was detected a few times. The chain has TRBV7-2 and TRBJ1-2, with D tentatively TRBD1 (5 bases). The CDR3 extends over 14 amino acids. Germline V gene sequence: CDR1 SGHTA, CDR2 FQGNSA. The V gene lost 3 bases and the J gene lost 4 bases, with 12 bases spanning the gap. CDR3 bases: TGTGCCAGCAGCTTTGTCGGGGGGGGCTATGGCTACACCTTC. It encodes CASSFVGGGYGYTF.

The chain employs TRBV29-1 and TRBJ1-5; D is perhaps TRBD1 (5 bases). The germline V gene encodes CDR1 SQVTM and CDR2 ANQGSEA. The V end lost 8 bases, the J end lost 4 bases, and 15 bases lay between the germline ends. The CDR3 length is 13 residues. The CDR3 nucleotides are TGCAGCCCCGGGGGGAATTGGAATCAGCCCCAGCATTTT. Its translation: CSPGGNWNQPQHF.

This clonotype was recorded at least ten times. This chain connects TRBV2 to TRBJ2-5; D not resolved. Trimming pared 6 bases from V and 0 bases from J, leaving 8 bases between. The CDR3 runs 13 residues. Looked up from germline, CDR1 is SNHLY and CDR2 is FYNNEI. CDR3 in amino acids: CASSRWYQETQYF. CDR3 sequence (DNA): TGTGCCAGCAGCCGCTGGTACCAAGAGACCCAGTACTTC.

The chain combines TRBV9 with TRBJ1-2; D perhaps matches TRBD1 (6 bases). The CDR3 spans 14 residues. Germline CDR1 is SGDLS and CDR2 is YYNGEE. Trimming removed 3 bases at V and 2 bases at J, with 11 bases between. The CDR3 region is CASSAQGGNYGYTF. The CDR3 DNA sequence: TGTGCCAGCAGCGCACAGGGCGGCAACTATGGCTACACCTTC.

This clonotype showed up just a few times. The chain has TRBV20-1 and TRBJ2-7; D perhaps matches TRBD2 (5 bases). Germline assignment: CDR1 DFQATT and CDR2 SNEGSKA (reference sequence). V lost 6 bases, J lost 2 bases, and 20 bases lay in between. The length of the CDR3 is 15 residues. Here the CDR3 reads CSAREGRGAPYEQYF. The CDR3 nucleotides read TGCAGTGCCCGAGAGGGTCGCGGAGCGCCCTACGAGCAGTACTTC.

The chain uses TRBV7-9 and TRBJ2-7; possibly TRBD1 for D (6 bases). The V gene's germline CDR1 is SEHNR and CDR2 FQNEAQ (reference sequence). CDR3 length: 14 residues. V was trimmed by 5 bases and J by 3 bases, leaving 14 bases between them. DNA for the CDR3: TGTGCCAGCAGCCCGGGACACGTAAGCTACGAGCAGTACTTC. This sequence encodes CASSPGHVSYEQYF.

The chain carries TRBV5-1 and TRBJ2-7, with 9 bases matching TRBD1. Germline loops: CDR1 SGHRS, CDR2 YFSETQ. The junction had 5 bases not matched to a gene; V was cut back by 4 bases and J by 3 bases. CDR3 length: 14 amino acids. The CDR3 nucleotides are TGCGCCAGCAGCGAACAGGGGGCCGGCTACGAGCAGTACTTC. This gives the protein CASSEQGAGYEQYF.

This clonotype was observed many times. This chain connects TRBV20-1 to TRBJ2-7; no definite D call. Germline lookup yields CDR1 DFQATT and CDR2 SNEGSKA (reference sequence). The CDR3 loop spans 13 amino acids. The V end was cut by 4 bases, the J end by 3 bases, with 13 bases between. CDR3 DNA sequence: TGCAGTGCTAATGACTTGGCAGACTACGAGCAGTACTTC. This codes for CSANDLADYEQYF.

This clonotype was seen repeatedly, ten times or more. The V call is TRBV7-9, the J call TRBJ2-2; the D is unclear. V was cut by 5 bases and J by 2 bases, with 12 bases left in between. The CDR3 runs to 15 residues. Germline V gene data show CDR1 as SEHNR and CDR2 as FQNEAQ (reference sequence). The CDR3 DNA reads as TGTGCCAGCAGCCTTATCAACCATAACACCGGGGAGCTGTTTTTT. It is translated as CASSLINHNTGELFF.

V and J are TRBV10-3 and TRBJ2-5; 8 nucleotides match TRBD1. The CDR3 extends over 12 amino acids. Germline V gene lookup returns CDR1 ENHRY and CDR2 SYGVKD. The ends lost 6 bases at V and 7 bases at J; junction bases unmatched: 4. CDR3 DNA sequence: TGTGCCATCAGGGACAGGGAGACGACCCAGTACTTC. It codes for CAIRDRETTQYF.

This clonotype appeared many times. J is TRBJ1-2 and V is TRBV15; no definite D call. Germline CDR1 LNHNV, CDR2 YYDKDF (reference sequence). V dropped 3 bases and J dropped 5 bases, with 7 bases sitting between them. The CDR3 has 12 amino acids. The CDR3, as DNA: TGTGCCACCAGCAGTACTCTTTATGGCTACACCTTC. This gives the protein CATSSTLYGYTF.

In this sample, this clonotype turned up many times. The chain couples TRBV20-1 to TRBJ1-2; weak D call: TRBD1 (6 bases). Germline CDR1 and CDR2: DFQATT and SNEGSKA (reference sequence). This CDR3 has 14 amino acids. Trimming left V 0 bases short and J 8 bases short, with 16 bases between. The CDR3 sequence is CSARDGLGAQGYTF. CDR3 coding DNA: TGCAGTGCTAGAGATGGTTTGGGGGCTCAGGGCTACACCTTC.

In regard to this clonotype: This sequence may be a read error, since a much larger clone differs from it by one base. This chain joins TRBV12-3 or TRBV12-4 and TRBJ2-5; D remains unclear. CDR3 size: 14 residues. Written as DNA, the CDR3 is TGTACCAGCAGCCAGGACGGTTATGAGAGGACCCAGTACTTC. Translation: CTSSQDGYERTQYF.